Listed below are T cell receptor beta chains from one sample, sequenced in a study of T cell responses to AZD1222 COVID-19 vaccine. The protocol was immunoSEQ multiplex PCR, while the TCRdb copy is restricted to in-frame clones and leaves out a portion. The table records about 130,000 clones, 89% of them present only once. This specimen was peripheral blood, taken 28 days after the second AZD1222 dose. All receptors derive from an adult who received the AZD1222 COVID-19 vaccine. Each CDR3 is given with its conserved first and last residue. A D gene is named only where the DNA matches it firmly. Some rows mark clone size as missing; the rest say once, few, many or name a class of expanded clone.

d_gene	v_gene	abundance	j_gene	CDR3nt	CDR3aa
-	TRBV7-9	-	TRBJ1-2	TGTGCCAGCAGCACTCAGGGTCGGGTCGGCGGCTACACCTTC	CASSTQGRVGGYTF
-	TRBV4-1	-	TRBJ1-2	TGCGCCAGCAGCCAAGACTACGGCCCGGGAGGCTACACCTTC	CASSQDYGPGGYTF
-	TRBV5-1	-	TRBJ1-6	TGCGCCAGCAGCCCCGGAGGACTGGAAAATTCACCCCTCCACTTT	CASSPGGLENSPLHF
-	TRBV5-5	-	TRBJ2-7	TGTGCCAGCAGTTTTGTTGGCGTGGCCTACGAGCAGTACTTC	CASSFVGVAYEQYF
-	TRBV6-2/TRBV6-3	-	TRBJ1-2	TGTGCCAGCAGTTACCCAATTTATGGCTACACCTTC	CASSYPIYGYTF
-	TRBV2	once	TRBJ1-6	TGTGCCAGCAGTGAAGAAAGTAATTCACCCCTCCACTTT	CASSEESNSPLHF
-	TRBV21-1	-	TRBJ2-7	TGTGCCAGCAGCCTATCCCGGGCGGGGGTGGAATACGAGCAGTACTTC	CASSLSRAGVEYEQYF
-	TRBV18	-	TRBJ1-1	TGTGCCAGCTCACCCATGGGCGCGAACACTGAAGCTTTCTTT	CASSPMGANTEAFF
-	TRBV15	-	TRBJ2-3	TGTGCCACCAGCAGAGACGGAGATACGCAGTATTTT	CATSRDGDTQYF
-	TRBV6-5	-	TRBJ1-1	TGTGCCACGCATCCCCGTAAGAACACTGAAGCTTTCTTT	CATHPRKNTEAFF
TRBD1	TRBV27	-	TRBJ1-6	TGTGCCAGCAGTTTACGACAGGGTTCACCCCTCCACTTT	CASSLRQGSPLHF
-	TRBV7-9	-	TRBJ1-6	TGTGCCAGCAGCTTATATTCGCAGGTCTCACCCCTCCACTTT	CASSLYSQVSPLHF
TRBD1	TRBV7-9	-	TRBJ1-2	TGTGCCAGCAGCCCCGGACAGGGCTATGGCTACACCTTC	CASSPGQGYGYTF
-	TRBV18	-	TRBJ1-3	TGTGCCAGCTCACCGGACAGCTCTGGAAACACCATATATTTT	CASSPDSSGNTIYF
-	TRBV18	once	TRBJ1-1	TGTGCCAGCTCCCCCCCTGGGGGGATGAACACTGAAGCTTTCTTT	CASSPPGGMNTEAFF
-	TRBV5-1	-	TRBJ1-1	TGCGCCAGCAGCTTGGAAGAAGGTGAAGCTTTCTTT	CASSLEEGEAFF
-	TRBV24-1	-	TRBJ1-2	TGTGCCACCAGCAGAGGGGATAACTATGGCTACACCTTC	CATSRGDNYGYTF